Listed below are T cell receptor beta chains from one sample, sequenced in a study of T cell responses to AZD1222 COVID-19 vaccine. Clones were read by immunoSEQ multiplex PCR, and TCRdb kept only the in-frame ones, dropping some. The sample holds roughly 99,000 clones; 92% are singletons and the top ten take 8.5% to 10%. This specimen consisted of peripheral blood, obtained 28 days after the second AZD1222 dose. Receptors were obtained from an adult who received the AZD1222 COVID-19 vaccine. The CDR3 runs from the conserved cysteine through the conserved F or W. The D gene is left open where the match is weak. The listing skips clone size in some rows; elsewhere it reads once, few, many or a size class.

D gene | J gene | V gene | clone size | CDR3 protein | CDR3 DNA
. | TRBJ1-2 | TRBV28 | . | CASSYRQTGNGYTF | TGTGCCAGCAGTTACAGACAGACTGGAAATGGCTACACCTTC
. | TRBJ2-7 | TRBV3-1/TRBV3-2 | . | CASSQENPLLASYEQYF | TGTGCCAGCAGCCAAGAGAACCCGCTACTCGCCTCCTACGAGCAGTACTTC
TRBD1 | TRBJ1-5 | TRBV29-1 | . | CSVEETGGNQPQHF | TGCAGCGTTGAAGAAACAGGGGGCAATCAGCCCCAGCATTTT
TRBD1 | TRBJ1-1 | TRBV14 | . | CASSQEGDRSQNTEAFF | TGTGCCAGCAGCCAAGAGGGGGACAGGTCGCAGAACACTGAAGCTTTCTTT
TRBD1 | TRBJ2-7 | TRBV6-1 | . | CASSEAGTVIYEQYF | TGTGCCAGCAGTGAGGCCGGGACAGTAATCTACGAGCAGTACTTC
TRBD1 | TRBJ1-2 | TRBV30 | once | CAWRKDRGRWGYTF | TGTGCCTGGAGAAAGGACAGGGGGCGGTGGGGCTACACCTTC
. | TRBJ1-1 | TRBV5-1 | . | CASSFTLGVTGTEAFF | TGCGCCAGCAGCTTCACGTTAGGGGTTACGGGCACTGAAGCTTTCTTT
. | TRBJ1-2 | TRBV30 | few | CAWRASYGYTF | TGTGCCTGGAGGGCGAGCTATGGCTACACCTTC
TRBD2 | TRBJ2-1 | TRBV5-4 | . | CASSLNSGSYNEQFF | TGTGCCAGCAGCTTAAATAGCGGGTCCTACAATGAGCAGTTCTTC
. | TRBJ2-2 | TRBV7-2 | . | CASTKRMGYRNGTGELFF | TGTGCCAGCACTAAACGCATGGGTTATAGGAACGGTACCGGGGAGCTGTTTTTT
. | TRBJ1-1 | TRBV18 | . | CASSPTSWTEAFF | TGTGCCAGCTCACCTACTAGCTGGACTGAAGCTTTCTTT
. | TRBJ1-6 | TRBV4-2 | . | CASSPGHGDSPLHF | TGTGCCAGCAGCCCAGGACATGGGGATTCACCCCTCCACTTT
. | TRBJ2-7 | TRBV14 | . | CASSLYSSYEQYF | TGTGCCAGCAGCCTATATAGCTCCTACGAGCAGTACTTC
. | TRBJ2-1 | TRBV19 | . | CASSTGRPSSYNEQFF | TGTGCCAGTAGTACAGGGAGACCCAGCTCCTACAATGAGCAGTTCTTC
TRBD1 | TRBJ2-1 | TRBV15 | . | CATSRVDRGQSNEQFF | TGTGCCACCAGCAGAGTGGACAGGGGGCAATCCAATGAGCAGTTCTTC